The 23 T cell receptor beta chains given below trace back to one sample, sequenced in a study of CD8+ T cells in alopecia areata. Treatment: oral pan-JAK inhibitor, 5-10 mg twice daily. Extracted RNA was reverse transcribed into cDNA, the sequencing template. Libraries were prepared by immunoSEQ multiplex PCR; TCRdb keeps only in-frame clonotypes and omits some of them. This table has about 180,000 clones, about 51% appearing once. The sequencing used CD8+ T cells sorted from blood, collected between weeks 51 and 54, from a patient treated with tofacitinib. The receptors come from a human donor with alopecia areata.

This clone was detected only a few times. The V call is TRBV10-3, the J call TRBJ2-3, with 13 bases lining up with TRBD2. The J segment lost 2 bases and the V segment lost 10 bases, leaving 3 bases of the junction unmatched. Germline V gives CDR1 ENHRY, CDR2 SYGVKD. The CDR3 is 14 amino acids. The CDR3: CATGLAGDTDTQYF. The CDR3 DNA follows: TGTGCCACAGGACTAGCGGGGGACACAGATACGCAGTATTTT.

V gene TRBV6-6 combines with J gene TRBJ2-5; 11 nucleotides line up with TRBD1. The germline gives CDR1 MNHNY, CDR2 SVGAGI (reference sequence). The CDR3 runs 15 residues. V lost 0 bases, J lost 4 bases, and 1 base stayed unmatched. The CDR3 DNA reads TGTGCCAGCAGTTACTCTGGGACAGGGGGAGAGACCCAGTACTTC. Its translation is CASSYSGTGGETQYF.

This clone has more than one count but fewer than ten. CDR3 protein: CAISVGQLLNTEAFF. DNA for the CDR3: TGTGCCATCAGTGTAGGACAGCTTCTGAACACTGAAGCTTTCTTT. The chain uses TRBV10-3 and TRBJ1-1; tentative D call: TRBD1 (6 bases). The germline V and J ends were trimmed by 4 bases and 0 bases, with 12 bases remaining between them. Germline CDR1 is ENHRY and CDR2 is SYGVKD. The CDR3 spans 15 residues.

This chain connects TRBV4-1 to TRBJ2-7, with TRBD1 matching 10 bases. CDR1 is MGHRA and CDR2 is YSYEKL in the germline V gene. The CDR3 consists of 15 residues. V lost 4 bases to trimming and J lost 5 bases; unmatched junction nucleotides: 8. CDR3 sequence (DNA): TGCGCCAGCAGCCTACGCGACAGGGGGCTGGACGAGCAGTACTTC. It codes for CASSLRDRGLDEQYF.

This clone appeared once. The V and J genes are TRBV7-2 and TRBJ2-5; 14 bases align to TRBD2. Germline V gives CDR1 SGHTA, CDR2 FQGNSA. With 7 bases clipped from V and 1 base from J, the junction kept 5 bases outside the gene matches. CDR3 length: 16 amino acids. This chain's CDR3 is CASKGLAGVFQETQYF. CDR3 in DNA: TGTGCCAGCAAGGGACTAGCGGGGGTATTCCAAGAGACCCAGTACTTC.

This clone has more than one count but fewer than ten. The chain combines TRBV4-3 with TRBJ2-7; 11 positions match TRBD2. The junction had 6 bases not matched to a gene; V was cut back by 0 bases and J by 2 bases. CDR1 and CDR2 from the germline V gene are LGHNA and YSLEER. The CDR3 runs to 17 residues. The CDR3 protein is CASSQEGGTSGTYEQYF. The CDR3 DNA follows: TGCGCCAGCAGCCAAGAGGGGGGGACTAGCGGTACCTACGAGCAGTACTTC.

CDR3 coding DNA: TGTGCCATCAGTGAGTTCGGACAGGAATACACAGATACGCAGTATTTT. Translating it yields CAISEFGQEYTDTQYF. V usage is TRBV10-3 and J usage is TRBJ2-3; 7 positions match TRBD1. The CDR3 sequence is 16 residues long. The germline CDR1 and CDR2 sequences are ENHRY and SYGVKD. V gave up 1 base and J gave up 2 bases; unmatched junction bases: 6.

This clone was seen a single time. This chain uses TRBV9 with TRBJ2-2, with TRBD2 matching 11 bases. Germline V gene lookup returns CDR1 SGDLS and CDR2 YYNGEE. The length of the CDR3 is 13 residues. Germline trimming cut 5 bases from V and 9 bases from J; bases unmatched to any gene: 3. CDR3 in amino acids: CASSPSGGRELFF. The CDR3 coding sequence is TGTGCCAGCAGTCCTAGCGGGGGGCGGGAGCTGTTTTTT.

The chain recombines TRBV2 with TRBJ2-7, with D perhaps matching TRBD1 (5 bases). The V end was cut by 6 bases, the J end by 2 bases, with 11 bases between. The CDR3 length is 13 residues. Germline V gene sequence: CDR1 SNHLY, CDR2 FYNNEI. Here the CDR3 DNA reads TGTGCCAGCAGCCTGTTCAGGGCCTACGAGCAGTACTTC. The encoded protein is CASSLFRAYEQYF.

The CDR3: CASSPSGRDGYTF. The CDR3 region has the DNA TGTGCCAGCAGCCCCTCAGGGCGAGATGGCTACACCTTC. The rearrangement uses TRBV14 and TRBJ1-2, with a possible D match to TRBD1 (5 bases). Germline V lookup: CDR1 SGHDN, CDR2 FVKESK. V lost 4 bases to trimming and J lost 6 bases, with 12 bases between them. This CDR3 region has 13 residues.

The rearrangement uses TRBV30 and TRBJ1-6; 7 bases agree with TRBD1. Losses at the gene ends were 1 base for V and 7 bases for J; bases not matched to a gene: 7. The CDR3 runs to 15 residues. Germline CDR1 reads GTSNPN; CDR2 reads SVGIG (reference sequence). The CDR3: CAWSARDSGNSPLHF. The CDR3 nucleotides read TGTGCCTGGAGTGCCCGGGACAGCGGGAATTCACCCCTCCACTTT.

The chain combines TRBV4-3 with TRBJ2-3, with 8 bases aligning to TRBD2. V shed 3 bases and J 5 bases; nucleotides not matched to a gene: 7. This CDR3 has 15 residues. The germline gives CDR1 LGHNA, CDR2 YSLEER. CDR3: CASSQGPGGLDTQYF. The CDR3 bases are TGCGCCAGCAGCCAGGGTCCGGGGGGGTTAGATACGCAGTATTTT.

Written as DNA, the CDR3 is TGTGCCAGCAGCCCGGCCCTCCAGGATACGCAGTATTTT. This sequence encodes CASSPALQDTQYF. This sequence joins TRBV14 and TRBJ2-3, with unresolved D. V shed 4 bases and J shed 6 bases, with 11 bases lying between them. Germline CDR1 reads SGHDN; CDR2 reads FVKESK. The CDR3 totals 13 residues. Variable domain in full (rest from reference TRBV14 and TRBJ2-3): EAGVTQFPSHSVIEKGQTVTLRCDPISGHDNLYWYRRVMGKEIKFLLHFVKESKQDESGMPNNRFLAERTGGTYSTLKVQPAELEDSGVYFCASSPALQDTQYFGPGTRLTVL.

V is TRBV5-1 and J is TRBJ1-4, with a weak D call TRBD1 (5 bases). The CDR3 runs to 14 residues. The V and J ends lost 1 base and 8 bases respectively, with 12 bases between them. Per germline, CDR1 SGHRS and CDR2 YFSETQ. The CDR3 loop is CASSLSQGDEKLFF. Written as DNA, the CDR3 is TGCGCCAGCAGCTTGAGCCAGGGTGACGAAAAACTGTTTTTT.

The genes are TRBV5-6 and TRBJ2-3, with 7 bases lining up with TRBD1. Germline assignment: CDR1 SGHDT and CDR2 YYEEEE. The CDR3 has 14 residues. The V gene end was trimmed by 4 bases and the J gene end by 5 bases; junction bases not matched to a gene: 7. In DNA form, the CDR3 reads TGTGCCAGCAGCGTGGGCCCAGGGGGAGATACGCAGTATTTT. Its translation: CASSVGPGGDTQYF.

The genes are TRBV19 and TRBJ2-7; 10 bases are a match to TRBD1. Germline V CDR1 and CDR2: LNHDA, SQIVND (reference sequence). CDR3 length: 11 amino acids. The ends lost 11 bases at V and 3 bases at J; junction bases unmatched: 1. Written as DNA, the CDR3 is TGTGCCTGGACAGGGGGCTACGAGCAGTACTTC. This sequence encodes CAWTGGYEQYF.

The table lists this clone with a few counts. This chain connects TRBV10-3 to TRBJ2-2; D might be TRBD1 or TRBD2, each matching 5 bases. CDR1 and CDR2 from the germline V gene are ENHRY and SYGVKD. Trimming left V 2 bases short and J 4 bases short, with 8 bases between. The CDR3 runs to 14 residues. CDR3 loop: CAISEPGTTGELFF. Written as DNA, the CDR3 is TGTGCCATCAGTGAGCCCGGGACCACCGGGGAGCTGTTTTTT.

This clone showed up just once. V gene TRBV25-1 combines with J gene TRBJ1-1; D uncertain. CDR1 and CDR2 (germline): MGHDK, SYGVNS. Trimming stripped 10 bases from V and 3 bases from J, with 12 bases between. This CDR3 region has 12 residues. In DNA form, the CDR3 reads TGTGCCACCGGACTGGCGGACACTGAAGCTTTCTTT. Translating it yields CATGLADTEAFF.

There are a few counts of this clone. This sequence joins TRBV30 and TRBJ1-1; D is unclear. The ends were cut back, 0 bases at V and 5 bases at J, with 10 bases in the middle. The CDR3 has 13 residues. Germline assignment: CDR1 GTSNPN and CDR2 SVGIG (reference sequence). The CDR3 protein is CAWSVTPGTEAFF. For the CDR3, the DNA is TGTGCCTGGAGTGTAACTCCGGGGACTGAAGCTTTCTTT.

In its sample, this clone was seen once. The V call is TRBV27, the J call TRBJ2-5, with 11 bases aligning to TRBD2. The CDR3 extends over 17 amino acids. The germline V gene has CDR1 MNHEY and CDR2 SMNVEV (reference sequence). V lost 6 bases and J lost 5; bases outside the gene matches: 14. CDR3 nucleotides: TGTGCCAGCAGCGCTAGCGGGGGGTCTTCCTATGAGGAGACCCAGTACTTC. It codes for CASSASGGSSYEETQYF.

The chain carries TRBV2 and TRBJ2-7; no definite D call. V was shortened by 4 bases and J by 7 bases, with 11 bases between the two germline ends. The CDR3 sequence is 12 residues long. Germline V CDR1 and CDR2: SNHLY, FYNNEI. CDR3 residues: CASSAGAWEQYF. The CDR3, as DNA: TGTGCCAGCAGTGCTGGAGCTTGGGAGCAGTACTTC.

The gene calls are TRBV11-2 and TRBJ2-7, with a weak D call TRBD1 (5 bases). V was trimmed by 1 base and J by 3 bases, leaving 7 bases between them. This CDR3 has 13 amino acids. Germline V gives CDR1 SGHAT, CDR2 FQNNGV. CDR3: CASSLGQFYEQYF. The DNA for the CDR3 is TGTGCCAGCAGCTTAGGACAGTTCTACGAGCAGTACTTC.

This clone was counted once. The chain employs TRBV4-2 and TRBJ2-2; 8 bases are a match to TRBD1. The germline V gene encodes CDR1 LGHNA and CDR2 YNFKEQ. The CDR3 runs to 15 residues. The J segment lost 7 bases and the V segment lost 4 bases, leaving 8 bases of the junction unmatched. Here the CDR3 reads CASSPPDREVGELFF. In DNA form, the CDR3 reads TGTGCCAGCAGCCCCCCGGACAGGGAGGTCGGGGAGCTGTTTTTT.